Sequencing of this T cell receptor beta chain was carried out in a study of T-cell memory formation after mild COVID-19. Via MiXCR, TCRdb re-called the 5' RACE reads, giving one row per CDR3 protein. The table includes about 310,000 distinct CDR3 sequences, roughly 19% detected once. The sample holds a few counts of this clonotype. CDR1 and CDR2 from the germline V gene are SGHRS and YFSETQ. V gave up 1 base and J gave up 7 bases; unmatched junction bases: 2. The CDR3 length is 13 residues. The sample was PBMCs or a T cell subset sorted from them (not recorded which). This chain uses TRBV5-1 with TRBJ1-1; 9 bases are a match to TRBD1. This sequence was found in a young man who had mild COVID-19 (a few samples of this study predate the infection). Cell type and time point are not known. CDR3 sequence: CASSLTGGLEAFF. CDR3 nucleotides: TGCGCCAGCAGCTTGACAGGGGGCCTTGAAGCTTTCTTT.